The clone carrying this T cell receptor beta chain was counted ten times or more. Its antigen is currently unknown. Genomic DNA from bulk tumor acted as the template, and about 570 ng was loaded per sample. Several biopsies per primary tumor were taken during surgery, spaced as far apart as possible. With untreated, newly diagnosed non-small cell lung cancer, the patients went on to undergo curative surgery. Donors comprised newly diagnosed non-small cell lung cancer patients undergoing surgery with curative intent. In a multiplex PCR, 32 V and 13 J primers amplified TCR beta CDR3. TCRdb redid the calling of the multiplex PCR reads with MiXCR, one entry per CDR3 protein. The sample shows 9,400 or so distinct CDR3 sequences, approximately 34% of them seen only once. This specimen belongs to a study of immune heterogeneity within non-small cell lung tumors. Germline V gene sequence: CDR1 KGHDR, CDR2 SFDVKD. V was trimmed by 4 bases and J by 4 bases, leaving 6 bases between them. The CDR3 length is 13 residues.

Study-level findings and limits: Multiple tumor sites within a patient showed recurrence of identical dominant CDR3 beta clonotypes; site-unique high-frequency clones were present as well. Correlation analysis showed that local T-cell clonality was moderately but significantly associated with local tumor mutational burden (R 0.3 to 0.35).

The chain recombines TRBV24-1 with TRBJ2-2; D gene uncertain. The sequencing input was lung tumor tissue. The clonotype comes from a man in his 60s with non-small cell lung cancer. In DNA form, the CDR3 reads TGTGCCACCAGTGAGTGGGCCACCGGGGAGCTGTTTTTT. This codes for CATSEWATGELFF.